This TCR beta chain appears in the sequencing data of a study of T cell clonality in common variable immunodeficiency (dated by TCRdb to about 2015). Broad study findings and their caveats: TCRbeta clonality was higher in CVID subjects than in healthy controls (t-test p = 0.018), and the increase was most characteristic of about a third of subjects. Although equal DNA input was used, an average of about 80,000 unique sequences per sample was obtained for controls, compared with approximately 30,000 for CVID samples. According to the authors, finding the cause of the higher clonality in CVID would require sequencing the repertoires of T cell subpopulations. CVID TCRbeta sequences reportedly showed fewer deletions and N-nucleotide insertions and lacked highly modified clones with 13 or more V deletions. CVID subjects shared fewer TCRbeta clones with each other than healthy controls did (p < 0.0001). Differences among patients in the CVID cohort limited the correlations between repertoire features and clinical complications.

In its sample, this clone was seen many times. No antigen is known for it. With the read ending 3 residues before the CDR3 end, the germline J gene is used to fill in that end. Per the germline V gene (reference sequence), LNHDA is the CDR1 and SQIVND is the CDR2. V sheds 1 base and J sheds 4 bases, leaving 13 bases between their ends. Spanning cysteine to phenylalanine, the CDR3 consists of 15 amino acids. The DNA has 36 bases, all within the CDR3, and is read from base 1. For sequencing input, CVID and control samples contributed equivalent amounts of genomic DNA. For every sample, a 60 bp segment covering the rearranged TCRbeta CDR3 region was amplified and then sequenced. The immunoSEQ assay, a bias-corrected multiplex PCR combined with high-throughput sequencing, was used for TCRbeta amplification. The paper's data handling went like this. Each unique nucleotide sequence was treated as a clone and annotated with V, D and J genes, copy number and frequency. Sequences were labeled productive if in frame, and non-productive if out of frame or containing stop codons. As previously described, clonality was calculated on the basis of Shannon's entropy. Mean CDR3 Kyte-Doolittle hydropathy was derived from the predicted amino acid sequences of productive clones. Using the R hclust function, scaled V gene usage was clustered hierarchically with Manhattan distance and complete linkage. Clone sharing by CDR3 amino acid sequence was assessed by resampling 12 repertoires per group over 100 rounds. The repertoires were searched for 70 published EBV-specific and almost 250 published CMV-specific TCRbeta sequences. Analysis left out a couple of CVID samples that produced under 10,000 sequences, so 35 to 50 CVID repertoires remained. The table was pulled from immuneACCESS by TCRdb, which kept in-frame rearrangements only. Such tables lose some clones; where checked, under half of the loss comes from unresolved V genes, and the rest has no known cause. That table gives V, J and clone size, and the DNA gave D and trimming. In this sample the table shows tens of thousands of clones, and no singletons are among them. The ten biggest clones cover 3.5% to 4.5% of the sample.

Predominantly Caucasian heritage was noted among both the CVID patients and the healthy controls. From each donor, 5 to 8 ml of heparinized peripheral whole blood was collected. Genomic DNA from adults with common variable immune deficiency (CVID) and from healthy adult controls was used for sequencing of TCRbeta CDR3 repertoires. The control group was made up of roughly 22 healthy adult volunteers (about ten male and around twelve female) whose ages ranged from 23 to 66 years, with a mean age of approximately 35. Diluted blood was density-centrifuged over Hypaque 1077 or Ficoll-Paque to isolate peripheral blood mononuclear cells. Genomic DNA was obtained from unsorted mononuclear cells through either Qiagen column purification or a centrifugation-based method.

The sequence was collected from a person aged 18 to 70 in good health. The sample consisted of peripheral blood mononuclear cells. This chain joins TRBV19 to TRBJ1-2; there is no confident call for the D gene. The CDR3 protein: CASSIGPGTAYGYTF. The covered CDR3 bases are TGTGCCAGTAGTATAGGACCAGGCACTGCCTATGGC.